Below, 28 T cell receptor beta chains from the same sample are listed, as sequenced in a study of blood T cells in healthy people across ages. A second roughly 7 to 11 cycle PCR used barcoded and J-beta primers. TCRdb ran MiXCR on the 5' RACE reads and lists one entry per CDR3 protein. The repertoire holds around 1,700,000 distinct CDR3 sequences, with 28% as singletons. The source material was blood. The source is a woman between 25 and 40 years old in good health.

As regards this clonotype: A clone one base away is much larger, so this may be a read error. The CDR3 sequence: CVSRSSGNIQYF. The DNA for the CDR3 is TGTGTCAGCCGGTCTAGCGGAAACATTCAGTACTTC. This rearrangement joins TRBV6-5 to TRBJ2-4, with 7 bases that match TRBD2. Germline V gives CDR1 MNHEY, CDR2 SVGAGI. The CDR3 loop spans 12 amino acids.

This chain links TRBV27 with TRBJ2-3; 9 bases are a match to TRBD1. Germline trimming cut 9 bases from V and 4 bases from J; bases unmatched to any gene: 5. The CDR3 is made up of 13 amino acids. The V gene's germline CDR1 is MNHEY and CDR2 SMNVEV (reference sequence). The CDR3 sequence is CASWTGAADTQYF. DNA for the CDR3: TGTGCCAGTTGGACAGGGGCAGCAGATACGCAGTATTTT.

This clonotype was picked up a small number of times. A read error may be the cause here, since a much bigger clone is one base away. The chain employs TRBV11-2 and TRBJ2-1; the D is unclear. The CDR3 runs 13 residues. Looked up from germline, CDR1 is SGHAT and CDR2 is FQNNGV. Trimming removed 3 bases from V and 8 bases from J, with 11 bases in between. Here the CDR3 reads CASSFSMGDEQFF. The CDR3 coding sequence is TGTGCCAGCAGCTTCTCTATGGGCGATGAGCAGTTCTTC.

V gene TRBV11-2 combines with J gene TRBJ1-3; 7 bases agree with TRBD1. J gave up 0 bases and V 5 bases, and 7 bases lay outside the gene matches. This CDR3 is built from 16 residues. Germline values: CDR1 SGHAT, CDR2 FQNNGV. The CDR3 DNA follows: TGTGCCAGCAGCCGGGGACAGTTGGTCTCTGGAAACACCATATATTTT. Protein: CASSRGQLVSGNTIYF.

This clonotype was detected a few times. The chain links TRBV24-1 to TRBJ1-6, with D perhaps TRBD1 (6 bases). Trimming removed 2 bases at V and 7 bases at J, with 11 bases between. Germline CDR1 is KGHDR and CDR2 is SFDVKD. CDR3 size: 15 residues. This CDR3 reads CATSDSRGPNSPLHF. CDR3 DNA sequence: TGTGCCACCAGTGATTCCAGGGGCCCGAATTCACCCCTCCACTTT.

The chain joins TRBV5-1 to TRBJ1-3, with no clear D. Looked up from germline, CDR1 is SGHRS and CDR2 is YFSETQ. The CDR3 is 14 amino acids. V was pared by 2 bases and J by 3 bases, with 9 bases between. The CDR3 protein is CASSFGDGGNTIYF. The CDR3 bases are TGCGCCAGCAGCTTCGGGGATGGTGGAAACACCATATATTTT. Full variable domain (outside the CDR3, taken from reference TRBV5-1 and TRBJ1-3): KAGVTQTPRYLIKTRGQQVTLSCSPISGHRSVSWYQQTPGQGLQFLFEYFSETQRNKGNFPGRFSGRQFSNSRSEMNVSTLELGDSALYLCASSFGDGGNTIYFGEGSWLTVV.

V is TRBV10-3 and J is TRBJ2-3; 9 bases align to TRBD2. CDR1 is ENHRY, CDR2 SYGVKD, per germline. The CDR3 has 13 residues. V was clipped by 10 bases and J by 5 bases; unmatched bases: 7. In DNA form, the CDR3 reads TGTGCCAGCCGGACTAGCGAGGTAGATACGCAGTATTTT. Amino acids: CASRTSEVDTQYF.

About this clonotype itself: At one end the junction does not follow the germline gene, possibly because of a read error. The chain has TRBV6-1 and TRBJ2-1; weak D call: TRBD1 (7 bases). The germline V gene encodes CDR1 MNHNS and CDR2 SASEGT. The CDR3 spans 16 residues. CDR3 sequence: CTSTEEGAHSYNEQFF. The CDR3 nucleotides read TGTACCAGCACCGAGGAGGGGGCTCACTCCTACAATGAGCAGTTCTTC.

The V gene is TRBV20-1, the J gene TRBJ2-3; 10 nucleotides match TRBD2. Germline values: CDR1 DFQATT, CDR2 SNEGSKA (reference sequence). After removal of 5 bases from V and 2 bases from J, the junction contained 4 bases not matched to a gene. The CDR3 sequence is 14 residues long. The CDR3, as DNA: TGCAGTGCTCCGACTAGCGGGCCCACAGATACGCAGTATTTT. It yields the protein CSAPTSGPTDTQYF.

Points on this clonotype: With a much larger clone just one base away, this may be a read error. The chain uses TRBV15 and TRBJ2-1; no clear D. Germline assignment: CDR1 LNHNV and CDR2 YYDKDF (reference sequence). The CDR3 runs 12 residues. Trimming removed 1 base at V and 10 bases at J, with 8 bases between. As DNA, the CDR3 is TGTGCCACCAGCAGAGTGATGGGGGAGCAGTTCTTC. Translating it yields CATSRVMGEQFF.

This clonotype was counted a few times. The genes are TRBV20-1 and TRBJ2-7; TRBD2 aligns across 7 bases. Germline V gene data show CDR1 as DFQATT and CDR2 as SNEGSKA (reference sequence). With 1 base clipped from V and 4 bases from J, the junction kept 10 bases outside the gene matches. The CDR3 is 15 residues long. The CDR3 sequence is CSARGSGRGSYEQYF. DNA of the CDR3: TGCAGTGCTAGAGGCTCGGGGCGGGGGTCGTACGAGCAGTACTTC.

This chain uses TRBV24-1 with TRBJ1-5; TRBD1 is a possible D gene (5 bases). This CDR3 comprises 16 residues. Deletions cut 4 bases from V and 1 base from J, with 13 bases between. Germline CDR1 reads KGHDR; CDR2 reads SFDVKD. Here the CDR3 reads CATSETGRKSNQPQHF. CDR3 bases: TGTGCCACCAGTGAGACGGGACGGAAAAGCAATCAGCCCCAGCATTTT.

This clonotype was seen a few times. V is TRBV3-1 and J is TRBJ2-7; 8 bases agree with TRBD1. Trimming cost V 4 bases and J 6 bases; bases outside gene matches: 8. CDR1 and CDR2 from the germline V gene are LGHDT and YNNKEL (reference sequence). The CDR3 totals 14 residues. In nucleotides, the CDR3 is TGTGCCAGCAGCCGACAGGGGCCAGGACGCGAGCAGTACTTC. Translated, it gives CASSRQGPGREQYF.

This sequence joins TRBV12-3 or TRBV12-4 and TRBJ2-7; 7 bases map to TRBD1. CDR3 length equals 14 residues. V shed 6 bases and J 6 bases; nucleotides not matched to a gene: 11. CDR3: CASSRWTGPSEQYF. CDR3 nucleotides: TGTGCCAGCAGCCGTTGGACAGGTCCCTCCGAGCAGTACTTC.

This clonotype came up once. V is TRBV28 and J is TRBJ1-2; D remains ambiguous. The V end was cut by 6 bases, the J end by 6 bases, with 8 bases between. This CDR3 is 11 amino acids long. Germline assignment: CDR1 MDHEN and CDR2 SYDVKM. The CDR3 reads CASSHSNGYTF. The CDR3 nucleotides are TGTGCCAGCAGCCACTCGAATGGCTACACCTTC.

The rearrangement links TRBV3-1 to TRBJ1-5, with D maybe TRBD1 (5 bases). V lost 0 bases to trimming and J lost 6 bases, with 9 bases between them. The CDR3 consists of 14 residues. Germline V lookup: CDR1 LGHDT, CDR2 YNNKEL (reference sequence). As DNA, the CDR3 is TGTGCCAGCAGCCAAGATCGGGGGTCTCAGCCCCAGCATTTT. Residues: CASSQDRGSQPQHF.

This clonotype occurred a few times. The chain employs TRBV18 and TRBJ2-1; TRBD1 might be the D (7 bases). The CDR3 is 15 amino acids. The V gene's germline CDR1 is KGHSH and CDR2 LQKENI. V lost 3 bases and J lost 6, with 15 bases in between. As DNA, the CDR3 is TGTGCCAGCTCACCTCAGGGGGGAGGAGGCAATGAGCAGTTCTTC. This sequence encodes CASSPQGGGGNEQFF.

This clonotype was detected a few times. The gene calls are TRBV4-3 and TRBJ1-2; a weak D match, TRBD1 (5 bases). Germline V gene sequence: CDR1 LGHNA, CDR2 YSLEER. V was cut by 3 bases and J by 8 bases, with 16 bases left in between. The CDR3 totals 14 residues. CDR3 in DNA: TGCGCCAGCAGCCAGTCCCCTGGGACGTACGGCTACACCTTC. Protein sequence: CASSQSPGTYGYTF.

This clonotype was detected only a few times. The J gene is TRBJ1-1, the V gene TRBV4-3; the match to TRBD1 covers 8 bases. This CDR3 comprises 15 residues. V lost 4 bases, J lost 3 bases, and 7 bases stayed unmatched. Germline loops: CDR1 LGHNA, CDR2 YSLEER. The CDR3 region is CASSPTGAGDTEAFF. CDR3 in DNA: TGCGCCAGCAGCCCGACAGGGGCGGGGGACACTGAAGCTTTCTTT.

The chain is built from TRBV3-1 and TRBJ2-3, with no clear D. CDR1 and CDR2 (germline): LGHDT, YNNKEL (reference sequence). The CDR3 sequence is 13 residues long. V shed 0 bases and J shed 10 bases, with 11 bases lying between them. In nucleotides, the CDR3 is TGTGCCAGCAGCCAAGATCGAGGAACAGCGCAGTATTTT. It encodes CASSQDRGTAQYF.

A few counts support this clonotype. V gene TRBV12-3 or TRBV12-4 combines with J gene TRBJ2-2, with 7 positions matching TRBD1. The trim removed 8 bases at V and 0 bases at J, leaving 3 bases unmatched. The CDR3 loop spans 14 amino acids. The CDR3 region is CASRGTANTGELFF. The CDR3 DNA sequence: TGTGCCAGCCGAGGGACAGCGAACACCGGGGAGCTGTTTTTT.

The chain's CDR3 is CASSPGCRAQYF. CDR3 in DNA: TGTGCCAGCAGTCCCGGGTGTCGGGCGCAGTATTTT. The chain has TRBV12-3 or TRBV12-4 and TRBJ2-3; D ambiguous. The CDR3 loop spans 12 amino acids. The V gene lost 5 bases and the J gene lost 10 bases, with 13 bases spanning the gap.

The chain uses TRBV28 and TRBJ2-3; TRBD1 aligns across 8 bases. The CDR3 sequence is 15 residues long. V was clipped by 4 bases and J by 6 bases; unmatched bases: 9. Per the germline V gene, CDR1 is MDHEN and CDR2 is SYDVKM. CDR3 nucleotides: TGTGCCAGCAGTTCGGGACAGGTGAAGGCTGATACGCAGTATTTT. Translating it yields CASSSGQVKADTQYF.

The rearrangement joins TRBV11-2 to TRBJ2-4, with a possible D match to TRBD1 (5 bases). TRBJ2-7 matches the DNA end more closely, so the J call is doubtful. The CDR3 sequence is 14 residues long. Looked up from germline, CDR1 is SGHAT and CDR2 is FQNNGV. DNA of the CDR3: TGTGCCAGCGCGCACCAGCCCCAAGGGGCCGAGCAGTACTTC. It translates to CASAHQPQGAEQYF.

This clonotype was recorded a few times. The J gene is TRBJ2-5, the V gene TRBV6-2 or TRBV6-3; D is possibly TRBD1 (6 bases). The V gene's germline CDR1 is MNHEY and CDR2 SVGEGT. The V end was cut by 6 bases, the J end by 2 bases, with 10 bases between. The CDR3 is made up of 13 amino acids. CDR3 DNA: TGTGCCAGCAGAACAGGGCTTCAAGAGACCCAGTACTTC. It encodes CASRTGLQETQYF.

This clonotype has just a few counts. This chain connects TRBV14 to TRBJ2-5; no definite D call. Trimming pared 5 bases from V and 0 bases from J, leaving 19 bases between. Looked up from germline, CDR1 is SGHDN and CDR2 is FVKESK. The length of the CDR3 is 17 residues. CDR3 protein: CASSDIMGEAYQETQYF. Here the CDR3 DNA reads TGTGCCAGCAGCGATATTATGGGTGAGGCGTACCAAGAGACCCAGTACTTC.

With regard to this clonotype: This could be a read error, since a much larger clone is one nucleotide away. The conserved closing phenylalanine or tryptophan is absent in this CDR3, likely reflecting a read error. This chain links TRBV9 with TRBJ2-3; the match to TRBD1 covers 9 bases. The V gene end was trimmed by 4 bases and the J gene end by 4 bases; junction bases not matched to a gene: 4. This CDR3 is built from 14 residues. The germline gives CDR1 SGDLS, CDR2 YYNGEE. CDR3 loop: CASSPRQGADTQYC. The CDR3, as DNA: TGTGCCAGCAGCCCGCGACAGGGGGCAGATACGCAGTATTGT.

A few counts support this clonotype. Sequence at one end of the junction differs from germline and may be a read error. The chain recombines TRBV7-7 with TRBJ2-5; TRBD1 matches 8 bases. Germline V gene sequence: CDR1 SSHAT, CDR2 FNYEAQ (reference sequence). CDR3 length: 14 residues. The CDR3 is CASSAPGGWETQYF. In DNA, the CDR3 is TGTGCTAGCAGCGCTCCAGGGGGCTGGGAGACCCAGTACTTC.